Presented here are 9 T cell receptor beta chains from one specimen sequenced in a study of T cells in Graves' hyperthyroidism and ophthalmopathy. TCR beta CDR3 regions were amplified from RNA. The HTBI primer set drove a first-round RT-PCR of the TCR CDR3. Using its own MiXCR run on the multiplex PCR reads, TCRdb lists one record per CDR3 protein. The sample includes about 350,000 distinct CDR3 sequences, less than 20% of them seen just once. The source material was blood. These receptors all stem from a woman between 40 and 50 years old with Graves' ophthalmopathy.

This clonotype was observed many times. V and J are TRBV6-1 and TRBJ1-2, with a tentative D call TRBD1 (6 bases). Trimming removed 2 bases from V and 1 base from J, with 11 bases in between. The CDR3 runs 15 residues. CDR1 MNHNS and CDR2 SASEGT come from the germline V gene. The DNA of the CDR3 is TGTGCCAGCAGTGAACGGGACACCTTTAACTATGGCTACACCTTC. Residues: CASSERDTFNYGYTF.

The rearrangement joins TRBV12-3 or TRBV12-4 to TRBJ2-7, with D perhaps TRBD1 (6 bases). The CDR3 consists of 13 residues. Trimming left V 3 bases short and J 4 bases short, with 10 bases between. CDR3 in amino acids: CASSFGDTYEQYF. The CDR3 DNA reads as TGTGCCAGCAGTTTCGGGGACACGTACGAGCAGTACTTC.

This clonotype has at least ten counts. The gene calls are TRBV30 and TRBJ1-3; D call uncertain. V was trimmed by 0 bases and J by 4 bases, leaving 7 bases between them. The CDR3 extends over 13 amino acids. Germline CDR1 GTSNPN, CDR2 SVGIG (reference sequence). CDR3 nucleotides: TGTGCCTGGAGTGTAGCCCGGGGAAACACCATATATTTT. Translation: CAWSVARGNTIYF.

This clonotype has at least ten counts. The rearrangement links TRBV30 to TRBJ2-6, with D unclear. The CDR3 contains 15 residues. Germline CDR1 and CDR2: GTSNPN and SVGIG (reference sequence). Trimming left V 0 bases short and J 1 base short, with 7 bases between. CDR3 sequence reads: CAWSVSFSGANVLTF. The CDR3 nucleotides read TGTGCCTGGAGTGTAAGTTTTTCTGGGGCCAACGTCCTGACTTTC.

This clonotype was seen many times. The rearrangement links TRBV11-2 to TRBJ2-2, with TRBD2 as a possible D gene (5 bases). The CDR3 runs to 14 residues. Trimming took off 1 base at V and 4 bases at J, with 7 bases between the two ends. The germline V gene encodes CDR1 SGHAT and CDR2 FQNNGV. In nucleotides, the CDR3 is TGTGCCAGCAGCTTAGTTGAGGGCACCGGGGAGCTGTTTTTT. Its translation: CASSLVEGTGELFF.

This chain joins TRBV6-1 and TRBJ2-7, with D perhaps matching TRBD1 (6 bases). The CDR3 sequence is 14 residues long. V was clipped by 5 bases and J by 2 bases, with 13 bases between them. The germline gives CDR1 MNHNS, CDR2 SASEGT. The CDR3 reads CASSLAGETYEQYF. In DNA, the CDR3 is TGTGCCAGCAGTCTAGCAGGGGAAACCTACGAGCAGTACTTC.

V gene TRBV12-3 or TRBV12-4 combines with J gene TRBJ1-1, with unresolved D. V gave up 6 bases and J gave up 4 bases, with 6 bases separating them. This CDR3 is built from 11 residues. Here the CDR3 DNA reads TGTGCCAGCAGACCGGTCACTGAAGCTTTCTTT. This gives the protein CASRPVTEAFF.

The rearrangement uses TRBV6-2 or TRBV6-3 and TRBJ1-1; D is unresolved. This CDR3 contains 14 residues. The germline V gene has CDR1 MNHEY and CDR2 SVGEGT. V shed 5 bases and J shed 6 bases, with 16 bases lying between them. The CDR3 region is CASSVWNENPEAFF. CDR3 sequence (DNA): TGTGCCAGCAGTGTGTGGAATGAGAATCCTGAAGCTTTCTTT.

This clonotype occurred many times. The gene calls are TRBV29-1 and TRBJ2-7; the D gene is possibly TRBD1 (6 bases). V was shortened by 6 bases and J by 0 bases, with 12 bases between the two germline ends. Germline V lookup: CDR1 SQVTM, CDR2 ANQGSEA. This CDR3 has 13 amino acids. The DNA for the CDR3 is TGCAGCGTGTGGACAGCAACCTCCTACGAGCAGTACTTC. Its protein product is CSVWTATSYEQYF.